This T cell receptor (beta chain) was sequenced in a study of neurological immune-mediated disorders. Study-wide points: The most TCR clonal expansion was seen in HTLV-1-associated myelopathy, and the least was seen in multiple sclerosis, which fell below healthy controls. TCR-beta repertoires seemed private in all groups, with no expanded CDR3 amino acid sequences shared.

Volunteers attending a blood bank in Maryland, USA, served as healthy controls. From 15-18 subjects, over 160 million TCR-beta sequences were obtained in each sequencing run. MiXCR, run by TCRdb on the 5' RACE reads, gives a single entry per CDR3 protein. The table includes approximately 16,000 distinct CDR3 sequences, about a fifth detected once. As for this clonotype: Its antigen is undetermined.

Germline V lookup: CDR1 SQVTM, CDR2 ANQGSEA. The CDR3 is 11 amino acids. With 3 bases removed from V and 8 bases from J, the gap between germline ends came to 8 bases. Source material: PBMCs. The V and J genes are TRBV29-1 and TRBJ2-1, with D unclear. The TCR comes from a man aged 50-59 years in good health. The CDR3 coding sequence is TGCAGCGTTGATGATGGGTATGAGCAGTTCTTC. Translation gives CSVDDGYEQFF.